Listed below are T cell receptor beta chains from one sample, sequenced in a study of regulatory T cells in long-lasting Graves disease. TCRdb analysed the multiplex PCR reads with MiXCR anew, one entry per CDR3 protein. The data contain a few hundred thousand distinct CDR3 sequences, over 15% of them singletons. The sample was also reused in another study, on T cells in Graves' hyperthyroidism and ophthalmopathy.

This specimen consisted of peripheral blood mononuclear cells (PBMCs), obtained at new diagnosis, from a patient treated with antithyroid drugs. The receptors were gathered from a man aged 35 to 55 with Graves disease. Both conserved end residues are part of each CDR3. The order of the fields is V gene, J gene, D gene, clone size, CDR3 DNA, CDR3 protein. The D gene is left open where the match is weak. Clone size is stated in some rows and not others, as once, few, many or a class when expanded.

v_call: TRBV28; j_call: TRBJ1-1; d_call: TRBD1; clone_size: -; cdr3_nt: TGTGCCAGCGGTTCTTACAGGGGGACCTTGAGGAACACTGAAGCTTTCTTT; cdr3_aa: CASGSYRGTLRNTEAFF
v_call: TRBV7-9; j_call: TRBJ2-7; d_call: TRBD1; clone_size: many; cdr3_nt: TGTGCCAGCAGCTACAGACAGGGGAGGGAGCAGTACTTC; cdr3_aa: CASSYRQGREQYF
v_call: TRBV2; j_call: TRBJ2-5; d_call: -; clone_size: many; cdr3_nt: TGTGCCAGCAGTGAAGTCCATGGGGACGGGAAGACCCAGTACTTC; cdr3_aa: CASSEVHGDGKTQYF
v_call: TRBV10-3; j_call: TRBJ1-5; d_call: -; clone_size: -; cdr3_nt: TGTGCCATCAGTGAGTGGGGGGGTAGAAACCCTCGGCAGCCCCAGCATTTT; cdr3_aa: CAISEWGGRNPRQPQHF
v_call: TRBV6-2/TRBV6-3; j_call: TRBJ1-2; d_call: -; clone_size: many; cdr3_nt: TGTGCCAGCAGTTACTCCCGGGAGACCTATGGCTACACCTTC; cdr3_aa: CASSYSRETYGYTF
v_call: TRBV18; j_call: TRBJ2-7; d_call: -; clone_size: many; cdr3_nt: TGTGCCAGCTCAAAATCATCCGGGACAAATTCCTACGAGCAGTACTTC; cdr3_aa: CASSKSSGTNSYEQYF
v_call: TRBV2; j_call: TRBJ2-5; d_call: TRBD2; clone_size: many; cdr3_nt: TGTGCCAGCAGTGAAATGTTTGGGCTAGCGGGGGGGAAAGAGACCCAGTACTTC; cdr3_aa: CASSEMFGLAGGKETQYF
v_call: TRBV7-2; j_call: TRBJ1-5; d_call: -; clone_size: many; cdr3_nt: TGTGCCAGCAGCGCCGGGACGCCCGGACAGCCCCAGCATTTT; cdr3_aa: CASSAGTPGQPQHF
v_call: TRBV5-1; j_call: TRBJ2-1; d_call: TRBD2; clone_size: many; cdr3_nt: TGCGCCAGCAGCTTGGGACTAGCGGGGGCGCGGCTTAATGAGCAGTTCTTC; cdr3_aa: CASSLGLAGARLNEQFF
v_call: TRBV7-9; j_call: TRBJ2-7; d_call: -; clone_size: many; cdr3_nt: TGTGCCAGCAGTCGCCAGGGCTCCGAGCAGTACTTC; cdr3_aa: CASSRQGSEQYF
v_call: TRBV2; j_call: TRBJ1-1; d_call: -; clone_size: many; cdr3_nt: TGTGCCAGCAGTGAAGGTAGGGGTTCGACTGAAGCTTTCTTT; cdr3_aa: CASSEGRGSTEAFF
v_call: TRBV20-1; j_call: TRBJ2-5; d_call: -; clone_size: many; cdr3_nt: TGCAGTGCTAGTGATCGGGGGATCCAAGAGACCCAGTACTTC; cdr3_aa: CSASDRGIQETQYF
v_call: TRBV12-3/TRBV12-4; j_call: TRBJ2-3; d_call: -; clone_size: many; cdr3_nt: TGTGCCAGCAGTTTAGGGGGCGGACCCAAAGTGGCAGATACGCAGTATTTT; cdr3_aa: CASSLGGGPKVADTQYF
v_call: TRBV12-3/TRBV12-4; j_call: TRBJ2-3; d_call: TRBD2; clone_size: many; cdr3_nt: TGTGCCAGCAGTTTAACTAGCGGGATTTCAGATACGCAGTATTTT; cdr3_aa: CASSLTSGISDTQYF
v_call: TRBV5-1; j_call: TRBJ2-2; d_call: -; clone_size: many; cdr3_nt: TGCGCCAGCAGCACCTCAATCAGTTTGGGGACCGGGGAGCTGTTTTTT; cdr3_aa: CASSTSISLGTGELFF
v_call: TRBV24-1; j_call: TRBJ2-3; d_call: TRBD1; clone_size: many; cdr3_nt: TGTGCCACCAGTGACACCCCTCGGCAGGGGGACCCAGATACGCAGTATTTT; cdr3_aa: CATSDTPRQGDPDTQYF
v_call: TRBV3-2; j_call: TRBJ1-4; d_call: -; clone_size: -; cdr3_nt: TGTGCCAGCAGCCACGGTCAGGACAGTGCAACTAATGAAAAACTGTTTTTT; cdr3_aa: CASSHGQDSATNEKLFF
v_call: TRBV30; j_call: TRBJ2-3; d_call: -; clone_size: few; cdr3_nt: TGTGCCTGGACAGCGTCGCTCGGGTTTAGCACAGATACGCAGTATTTT; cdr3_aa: CAWTASLGFSTDTQYF
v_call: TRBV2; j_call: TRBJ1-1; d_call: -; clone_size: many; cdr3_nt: TGTGCCAGCAGTTACATAGACAAGGGTGAAGCTTTCTTT; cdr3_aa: CASSYIDKGEAFF
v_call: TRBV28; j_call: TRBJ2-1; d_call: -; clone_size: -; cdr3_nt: TGTGCCAGCAGTCCACCCCCTACTAGTTCCCATCAGTTCTTC; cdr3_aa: CASSPPPTSSHQFF
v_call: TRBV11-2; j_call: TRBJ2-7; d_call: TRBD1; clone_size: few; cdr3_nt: TGTGCCAGCAGCGACCACAGGGGTTGGTGGAGCTACGAGCAGTACTTC; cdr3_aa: CASSDHRGWWSYEQYF
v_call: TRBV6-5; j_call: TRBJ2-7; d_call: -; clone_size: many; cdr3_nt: TGTGCCAGCAGTTCCTTCTCTTCGGACGAGCAGTACTTC; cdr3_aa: CASSSFSSDEQYF
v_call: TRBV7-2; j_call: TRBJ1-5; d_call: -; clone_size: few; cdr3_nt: TGTGCCAGCAGCCCCGGTGCCAGCACAAATCAGCCCCAGCATTTT; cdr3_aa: CASSPGASTNQPQHF
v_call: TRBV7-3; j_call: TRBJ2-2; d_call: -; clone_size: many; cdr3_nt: TGTGCCAGCAGCTCCGGCGGCACGGCGAACACCGGGGAGCTGTTTTTT; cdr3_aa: CASSSGGTANTGELFF
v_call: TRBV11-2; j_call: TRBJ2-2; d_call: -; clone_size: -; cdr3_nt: TGTGCCAGCAGCTTATTAGGAGGAGCGAACACCGGGGAGCTGTTTTTT; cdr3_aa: CASSLLGGANTGELFF
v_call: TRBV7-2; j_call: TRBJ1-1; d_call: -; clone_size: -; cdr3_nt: TGTGCCAGCAGCTCCAACGGGGCTTTCTTT; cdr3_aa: CASSSNGAFF
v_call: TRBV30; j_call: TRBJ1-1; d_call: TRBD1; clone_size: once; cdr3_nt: TGTGCCTGGAGGACAGGGGGCACTGAAGCTTTCTTT; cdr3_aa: CAWRTGGTEAFF
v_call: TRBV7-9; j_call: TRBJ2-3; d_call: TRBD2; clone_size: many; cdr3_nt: TGTGCCAGCAGCTTAGGACTAGCGGTTTTTCTCACAGATACGCAGTATTTT; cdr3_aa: CASSLGLAVFLTDTQYF
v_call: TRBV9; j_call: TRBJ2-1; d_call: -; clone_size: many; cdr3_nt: TGTGCCAGCAGCGTAGGTCGCCAGGGCGGGGTCAATGAGCAGTTCTTC; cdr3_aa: CASSVGRQGGVNEQFF
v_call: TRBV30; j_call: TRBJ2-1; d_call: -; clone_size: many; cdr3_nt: TGTGCCTGGACTGACGGATACAATGAGCAGTTCTTC; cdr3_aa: CAWTDGYNEQFF
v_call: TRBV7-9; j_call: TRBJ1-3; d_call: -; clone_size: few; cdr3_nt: TGTGCCAGCAGCTCCTCGACAGGCTCTGGAAACACCATATATTTT; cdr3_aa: CASSSSTGSGNTIYF
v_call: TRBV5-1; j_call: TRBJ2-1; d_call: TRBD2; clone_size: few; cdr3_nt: TGCGCCAGCACGATTAGCGGGGCCTACAATGAGCAGTTCTTC; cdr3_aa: CASTISGAYNEQFF
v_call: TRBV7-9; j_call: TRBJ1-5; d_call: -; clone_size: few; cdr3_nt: TGTGCCAGCAAAGCAGGGAGTTTTTTCAATCAGCCCCAGCATTTT; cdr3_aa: CASKAGSFFNQPQHF
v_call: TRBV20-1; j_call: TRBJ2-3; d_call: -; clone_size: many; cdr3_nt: TGCAGTGCTAGCGGGGGACCCTCCTCTGCAGATACGCAGTATTTT; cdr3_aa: CSASGGPSSADTQYF
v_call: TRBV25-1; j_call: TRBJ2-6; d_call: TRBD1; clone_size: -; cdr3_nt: TGTGCCAGCAGCGGGACAGCTGGGGCCAACGTCCCGACTTTC; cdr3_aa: CASSGTAGANVPTF
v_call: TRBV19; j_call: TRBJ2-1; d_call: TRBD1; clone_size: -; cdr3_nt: TGTGCCAGTTCCTTCCACAGGGGGCCCTACAATGAGCAGTTCTTC; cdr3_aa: CASSFHRGPYNEQFF
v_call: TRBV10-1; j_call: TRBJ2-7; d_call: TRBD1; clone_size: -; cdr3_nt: TGCGCCAGCGGTACAGGGGCCGGGGAGCAGTACTTC; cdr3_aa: CASGTGAGEQYF
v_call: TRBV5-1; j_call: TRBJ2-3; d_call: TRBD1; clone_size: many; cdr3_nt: TGTGCCAGCAGCCGGGGACAGGTTACAGATACGCAGTATTTT; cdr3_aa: CASSRGQVTDTQYF
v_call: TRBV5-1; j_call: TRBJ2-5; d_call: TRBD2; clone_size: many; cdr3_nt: TGCGCCAGCAGCTTGGAGTGGATGGGGGAGGGAGAGACCCAGTACTTC; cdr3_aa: CASSLEWMGEGETQYF
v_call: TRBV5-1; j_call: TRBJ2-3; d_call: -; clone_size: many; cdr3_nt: TGCGCCAGCAGCTTGGGTGGGACCACAGATACGCAGTATTTT; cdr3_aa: CASSLGGTTDTQYF
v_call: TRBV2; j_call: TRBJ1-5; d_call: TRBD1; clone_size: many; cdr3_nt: TGTGCCAGCAGTCGGACAGGGAACAATCAGCCCCAGCATTTT; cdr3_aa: CASSRTGNNQPQHF
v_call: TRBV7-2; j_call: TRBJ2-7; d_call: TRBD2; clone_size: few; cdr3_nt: TGTGCCAGCAGCTATCCTAGCGGGGCGGGCTCCTACGAGCAGTACTTC; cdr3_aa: CASSYPSGAGSYEQYF
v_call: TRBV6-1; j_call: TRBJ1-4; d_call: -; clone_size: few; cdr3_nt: TGTGCCAGCCGGCGAATCGCAACTAATGAAAAACTGTTTTTT; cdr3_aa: CASRRIATNEKLFF
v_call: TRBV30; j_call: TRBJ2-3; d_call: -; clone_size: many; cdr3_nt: TGTGCCTGGATAAGCCGCACAGATACGCAGTATTTT; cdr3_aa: CAWISRTDTQYF
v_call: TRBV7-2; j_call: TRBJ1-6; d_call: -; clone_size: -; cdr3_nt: TGTGCCAGCAGCTCGAGACACTCTTCACCCCTCCACTTT; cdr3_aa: CASSSRHSSPLHF
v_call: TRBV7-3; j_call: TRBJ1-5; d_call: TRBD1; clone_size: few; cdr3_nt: TGTGCCAGCAGCTTAACGTGTTTAACAGGGGAAGGTCCGAGCAATCAGCCCCAGCATTTT; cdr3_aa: CASSLTCLTGEGPSNQPQHF